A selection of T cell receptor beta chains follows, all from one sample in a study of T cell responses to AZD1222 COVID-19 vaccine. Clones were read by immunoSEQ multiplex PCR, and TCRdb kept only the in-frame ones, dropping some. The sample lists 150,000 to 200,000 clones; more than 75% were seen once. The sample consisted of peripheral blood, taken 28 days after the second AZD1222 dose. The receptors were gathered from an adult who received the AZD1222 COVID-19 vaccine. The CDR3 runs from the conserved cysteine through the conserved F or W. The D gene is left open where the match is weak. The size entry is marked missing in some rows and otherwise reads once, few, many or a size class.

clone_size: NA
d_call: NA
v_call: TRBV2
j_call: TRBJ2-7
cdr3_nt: TGTGCCTTTATAGCACGGGACCCGACCTACGAGCAGTACTTC
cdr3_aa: CAFIARDPTYEQYF

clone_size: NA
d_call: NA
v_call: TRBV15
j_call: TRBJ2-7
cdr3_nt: TGTGCCACCAGCAGAGTCAGGGGTTCAAGCTCCTACGAGCAGTACTTC
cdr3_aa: CATSRVRGSSSYEQYF

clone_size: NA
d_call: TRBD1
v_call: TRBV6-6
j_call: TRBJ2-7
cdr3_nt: TGTGCCAGCAGTGCCGGGACAGCGGAGACCTACGAGCAGTACTTC
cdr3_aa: CASSAGTAETYEQYF

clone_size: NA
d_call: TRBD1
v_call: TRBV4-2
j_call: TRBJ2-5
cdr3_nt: TGTGCCAGCAGCCCGGGACAGGGGGAAGAGACCCAGTACTTC
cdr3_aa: CASSPGQGEETQYF

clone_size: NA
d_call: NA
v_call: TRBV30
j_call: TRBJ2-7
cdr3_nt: TGTGCCTGGGGCCTCTCCTACGAGCAGTACTTC
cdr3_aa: CAWGLSYEQYF

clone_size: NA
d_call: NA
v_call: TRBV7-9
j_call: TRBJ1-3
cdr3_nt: TGTGCCAGCGGGGGGATAGCTCCTTCATCTGGAAACACCATATATTTT
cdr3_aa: CASGGIAPSSGNTIYF

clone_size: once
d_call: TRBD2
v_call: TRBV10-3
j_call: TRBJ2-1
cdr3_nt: TGTGCCATCAGTGAGAACCCGACTAGCGGGAGCTTGGATGAGCAGTTCTTC
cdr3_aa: CAISENPTSGSLDEQFF

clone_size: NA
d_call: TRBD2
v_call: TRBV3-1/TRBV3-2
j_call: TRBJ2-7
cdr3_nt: TGTGCCAGCAGCCCACGATTAGCGGGAGGTGGGGAGCAGTACTTC
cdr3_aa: CASSPRLAGGGEQYF

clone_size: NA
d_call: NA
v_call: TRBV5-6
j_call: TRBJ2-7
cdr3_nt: TGTGCCAGCAGCGGATTTCTATCGGGCCAGGGAGGAGTGTACGAGCAGTACTTC
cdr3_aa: CASSGFLSGQGGVYEQYF

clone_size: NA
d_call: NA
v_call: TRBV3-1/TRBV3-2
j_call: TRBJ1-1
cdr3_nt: TGTGCCAGCAGCCAAGGAGGAACCGGGACATCAGAAGCTTTCTTT
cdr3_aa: CASSQGGTGTSEAFF

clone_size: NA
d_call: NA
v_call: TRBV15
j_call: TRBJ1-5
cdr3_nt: TGTGCCACCAGCAGGTCCCCCGGCGGGACTCAGCCCCAGCATTTT
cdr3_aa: CATSRSPGGTQPQHF

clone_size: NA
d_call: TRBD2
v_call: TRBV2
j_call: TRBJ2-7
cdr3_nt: TGTGCCAGCAACCTAGCGGGATACGAGCAGTACTTC
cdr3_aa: CASNLAGYEQYF

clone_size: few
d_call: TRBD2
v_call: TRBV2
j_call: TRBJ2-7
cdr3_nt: TGTGCCAGCAGAGAAGTAAGGACTAGCGGTTCCGAGCAGTACTTC
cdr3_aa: CASREVRTSGSEQYF

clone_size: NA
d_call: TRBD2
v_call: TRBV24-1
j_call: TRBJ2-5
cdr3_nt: TGTGCCACCAGTGCCCCTACGGGGGGAGAGACCCAGTACTTC
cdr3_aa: CATSAPTGGETQYF

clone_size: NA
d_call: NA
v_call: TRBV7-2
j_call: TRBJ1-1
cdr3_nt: TGTGCCAGCAGCCCCGCGGGGGGACGGAGGAGGACTGAAGCTTTCTTT
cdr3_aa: CASSPAGGRRRTEAFF

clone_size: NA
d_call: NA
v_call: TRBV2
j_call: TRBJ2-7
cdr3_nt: TGTGCCAGCAGTGAAGGGGGAGTGCAGTACTTC
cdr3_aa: CASSEGGVQYF

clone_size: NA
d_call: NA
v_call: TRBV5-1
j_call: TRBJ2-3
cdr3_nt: TGCGCCAGCAGCTTGGAGGGAGGGGGGACAGATACGCAGTATTTT
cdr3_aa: CASSLEGGGTDTQYF

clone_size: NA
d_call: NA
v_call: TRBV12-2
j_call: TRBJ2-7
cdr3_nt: TGTGCAAGTCGCTTTGGACTAGCGGGACCCATCCGGAGGTACGAGCAGTACTTC
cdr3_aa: CASRFGLAGPIRRYEQYF

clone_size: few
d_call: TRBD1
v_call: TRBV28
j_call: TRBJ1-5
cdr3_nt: TGTGCCAGCCTTCGTCCCTCCGGGACAGATAGCAATCAGCCCCAGCATTTT
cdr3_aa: CASLRPSGTDSNQPQHF

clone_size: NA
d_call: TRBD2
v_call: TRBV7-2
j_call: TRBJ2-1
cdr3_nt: TGTGCAGGGCGGGAGGCGTCCTACAATGAGCAGTTCTTC
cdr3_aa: CAGREASYNEQFF

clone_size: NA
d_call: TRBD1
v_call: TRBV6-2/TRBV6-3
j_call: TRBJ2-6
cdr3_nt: TGTGCCAGCAGTTCCGTCCTAGCCCTCGACAGGGGAGATGGGGCCAACGTCCTGACTTTC
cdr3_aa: CASSSVLALDRGDGANVLTF

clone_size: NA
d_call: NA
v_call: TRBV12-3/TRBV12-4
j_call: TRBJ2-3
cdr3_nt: TGTGCCAGCAGACTAAGCGAAAGGCTCGCTCAGTATTTT
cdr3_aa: CASRLSERLAQYF

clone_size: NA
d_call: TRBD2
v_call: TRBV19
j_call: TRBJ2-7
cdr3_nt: TGTGCCAGTAGTATCAGTCTAGGGCTAGCGGTCTACGAGCAGTACTTC
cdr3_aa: CASSISLGLAVYEQYF

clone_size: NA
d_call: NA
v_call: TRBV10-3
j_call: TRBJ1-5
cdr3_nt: TGTGCCATCAGTGAGATGGGTCTCTACCAGCCCCAGCATTTT
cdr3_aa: CAISEMGLYQPQHF

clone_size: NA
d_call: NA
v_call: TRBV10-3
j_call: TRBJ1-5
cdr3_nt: TGTGCCATCAGCCGGGAGGACAACAATCAGCCCCAGCATTTT
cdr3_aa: CAISREDNNQPQHF

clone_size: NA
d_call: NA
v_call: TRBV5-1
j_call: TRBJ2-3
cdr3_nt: TGCGCCAGCAGCCAAGGGCCCAGCACAGATACGCAGTATTTT
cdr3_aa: CASSQGPSTDTQYF

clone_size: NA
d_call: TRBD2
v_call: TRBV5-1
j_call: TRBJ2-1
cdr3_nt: TGCGCCAGCAGCTTGGGCGTGGCTAGCGGGAGCAATGAGCAGTTCTTC
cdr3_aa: CASSLGVASGSNEQFF

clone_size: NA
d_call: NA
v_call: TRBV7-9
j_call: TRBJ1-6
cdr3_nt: TGTGCCAGCGGCGGTCAGGGTAGTTCACCCCTCCACTTT
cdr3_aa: CASGGQGSSPLHF

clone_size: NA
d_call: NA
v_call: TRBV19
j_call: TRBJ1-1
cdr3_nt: TGTGCCAGTAGTTCCCAGCAAACTGAAGCTTTCTTT
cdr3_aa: CASSSQQTEAFF

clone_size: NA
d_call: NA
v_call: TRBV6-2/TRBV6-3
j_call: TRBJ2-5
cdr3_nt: TGTGCCAGCAGTTCCGAGTTGGGCAGCCAAGAGACCCAGTACTTC
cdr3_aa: CASSSELGSQETQYF

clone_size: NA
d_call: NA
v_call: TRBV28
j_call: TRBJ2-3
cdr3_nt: TGTGCCACCGTGGGGTCCCTCGTTTTGGATACGCAGTATTTT
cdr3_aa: CATVGSLVLDTQYF

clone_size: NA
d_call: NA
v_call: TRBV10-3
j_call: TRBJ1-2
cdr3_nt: TGTGCCATCAGGCTCGGGCAGGGGAATGGCTACACCTTC
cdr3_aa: CAIRLGQGNGYTF

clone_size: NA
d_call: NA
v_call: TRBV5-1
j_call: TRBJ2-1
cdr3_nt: TGCGCCAGCAGCTCCCTGGGGGGAAACAATGAGCAGTTCTTC
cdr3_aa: CASSSLGGNNEQFF

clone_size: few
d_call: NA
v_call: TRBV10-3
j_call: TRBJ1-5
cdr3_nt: TGTGCCATCTCCCGGGAGGTCGGGTGGCAGCCCCAGCATTTT
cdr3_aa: CAISREVGWQPQHF

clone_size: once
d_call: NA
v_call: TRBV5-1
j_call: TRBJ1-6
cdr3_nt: TGCGCCAGCGGCGACACGGGGAATTCACCCCTCCACTTT
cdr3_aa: CASGDTGNSPLHF

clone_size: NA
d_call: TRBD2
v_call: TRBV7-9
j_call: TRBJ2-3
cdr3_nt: TGTGCCAGCAGCTTCGGACTAGCGGGAGGGCGGGATACGCAGTATTTT
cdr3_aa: CASSFGLAGGRDTQYF

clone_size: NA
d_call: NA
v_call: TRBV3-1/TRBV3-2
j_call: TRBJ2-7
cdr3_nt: TGTGCCAGCAGCCAAGATCAAGGGGGCGAGCAGTACTTC
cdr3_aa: CASSQDQGGEQYF

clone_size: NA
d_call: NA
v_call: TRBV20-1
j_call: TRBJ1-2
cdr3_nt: TGCAGTGCAGTATTTAACTATGGCTACACCTTC
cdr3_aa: CSAVFNYGYTF

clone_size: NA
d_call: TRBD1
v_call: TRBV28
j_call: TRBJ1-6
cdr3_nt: TGTGCCAGCAGCTCGGGACAGCCTATCCCCCTCCACTTT
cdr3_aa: CASSSGQPIPLHF

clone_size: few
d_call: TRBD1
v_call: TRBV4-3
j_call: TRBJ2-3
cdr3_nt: TGCGCCAGCAGCCAAGAGGTCAGGGGGTACACAGATACGCAGTATTTT
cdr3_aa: CASSQEVRGYTDTQYF

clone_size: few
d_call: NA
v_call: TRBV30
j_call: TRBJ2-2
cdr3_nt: TGTGCCAGCCATCCGGGAAGCGGGGAGCTGTTTTTT
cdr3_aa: CASHPGSGELFF

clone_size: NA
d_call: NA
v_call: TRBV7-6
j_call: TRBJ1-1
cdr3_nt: TGTGCCAGCAGCTTAGCACGGGTAGGGCGAAAGGGGGGCACTGAAGCTTTCTTT
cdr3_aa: CASSLARVGRKGGTEAFF

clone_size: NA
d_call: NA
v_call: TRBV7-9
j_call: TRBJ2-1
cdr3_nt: TGTGCCAGCAGCCGCATAGAGGGCAACAATGAGCAGTTCTTC
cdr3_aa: CASSRIEGNNEQFF

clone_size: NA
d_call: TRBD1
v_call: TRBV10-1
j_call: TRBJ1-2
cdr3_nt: TGCGCCAGCAGTGTTCAACAGGGGTATGGCTACACCTTC
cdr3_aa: CASSVQQGYGYTF

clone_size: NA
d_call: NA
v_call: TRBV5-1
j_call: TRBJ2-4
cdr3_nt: TGCGCCAGCAGGGAGACAGATAAGCCAAATAACATTCAGTACTTC
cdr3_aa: CASRETDKPNNIQYF